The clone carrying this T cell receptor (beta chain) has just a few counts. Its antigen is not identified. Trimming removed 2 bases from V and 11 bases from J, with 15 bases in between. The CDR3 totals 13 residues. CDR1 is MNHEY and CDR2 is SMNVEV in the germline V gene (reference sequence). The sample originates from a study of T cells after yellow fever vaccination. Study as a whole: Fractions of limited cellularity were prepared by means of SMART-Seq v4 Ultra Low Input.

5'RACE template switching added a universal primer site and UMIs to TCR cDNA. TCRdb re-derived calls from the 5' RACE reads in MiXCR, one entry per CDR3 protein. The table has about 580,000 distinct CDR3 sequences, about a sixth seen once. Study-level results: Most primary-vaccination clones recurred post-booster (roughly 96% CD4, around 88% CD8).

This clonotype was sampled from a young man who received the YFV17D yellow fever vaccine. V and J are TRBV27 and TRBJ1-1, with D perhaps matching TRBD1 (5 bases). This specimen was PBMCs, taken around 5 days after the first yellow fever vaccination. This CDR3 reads CASSLGTELPAFF. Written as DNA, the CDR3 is TGTGCCAGCAGTTTAGGGACGGAGTTACCTGCTTTCTTT.